This T cell receptor beta chain was sequenced in a study of lymphopenia after photon versus proton radiotherapy (dated by TCRdb to the late 2010s). About the study as a whole: The immunological effects of photon versus proton radiation therapy were compared in patients with gastrointestinal tumors who developed high-grade lymphopenia. The goal of the study was to describe how the two radiation modalities differ in their effects on the immune system. The cohort included under 25 patients with gastrointestinal tumors who developed lymphopenia after receiving either photon or proton therapy. The full study reports these points: Relative stability during treatment was observed in proton-treated patients, whereas loss of naive T cells and TCR diversity and gain of effector/memory populations were observed in photon-treated patients. Across the cohort, among patients who died, a greater drop in TCR diversity after the nadir was inversely correlated with overall survival time. After the lymphocyte count nadir, repertoires from photon-treated patients showed oligoclonal expansion, particularly of CD8+ Temra cells, and this expansion drove the decline in diversity. The survival association was examined only in patients who died, and the authors described better survival with proton therapy as a possibility, not as a demonstrated result.

The receptor library was made with the immunoSEQ multiplex PCR assay. T cell repertoires were profiled by deep sequencing of rearranged TCR beta loci, alongside multiparametric flow cytometry. The immuneACCESS repertoire file appears here via TCRdb, limited to in-frame rearrangements. These files lack a portion of the clones; in checked studies, under half of the deficit traces to unresolved V genes, and the cause of the others is not known. For this sample the table gives approximately 70,000 clones, of which approximately 90% were detected only once. Roughly 12% of the sample belongs to the ten largest clones. As regards this clone: There is no known antigen for this receptor. Within one base of it there is no much larger clone, and no base qualities were kept.

From a lookup of the germline V gene, CDR1 and CDR2 are SGHTA and FQGNSA. V is reduced by 2 bases and J by 4 bases, leaving a spacing of 11 bases between them. Its CDR3 holds 14 amino acids, cysteine through phenylalanine. Only CDR3 DNA is held: 42 bases, read in frame from base 1. The V and J segments used are TRBV7-2 and TRBJ1-1; there is no confident call for the D gene. This TCR derives from a man at least 80 years old with esophageal cancer. The specimen was peripheral blood, collected from a patient treated with proton-based radiotherapy. CDR3 sequence: CASSLRGSGTEAFF. DNA sequence: TGTGCCAGCAGCTTAAGAGGGTCGGGCACTGAAGCTTTCTTT.